This paragraph covers one TCR beta chain sequence. Its antigen is not identified. The ends were cut back, 4 bases at V and 6 bases at J, with 12 bases in the middle. Germline V gives CDR1 MGHRA, CDR2 YSYEKL. This CDR3 is 13 amino acids long. The data were taken from a study of cytomegalovirus exposure and HLA in healthy donors. Study conclusions and caveats: Prediction of most subjects' HLA-A and HLA-B alleles by TCR beta sequences was reportedly accurate.

PCR involved 60 Vbeta and 13 Jbeta primers. The protocol was immunoSEQ multiplex PCR, while the TCRdb copy is restricted to in-frame clones and leaves out a portion. The table has about 130,000 clones, less than 80% seen once. The rearrangement uses TRBV4-1 and TRBJ1-2; D is undetermined. The sequence derives from a man aged 40-49 years in good health and CMV-seropositive. The sequenced material came from PBMCs. The CDR3 sequence: CASSPYASDGYTF. The CDR3 region has the DNA TGCGCCAGCAGCCCCTATGCCTCGGATGGCTACACCTTC.